Following are 28 T cell receptor beta chains from one sample sequenced in a study of T cell responses to AZD1222 COVID-19 vaccine. The method was immunoSEQ multiplex PCR; TCRdb's version includes in-frame clones alone and lacks a portion of them. The sample gives about 140,000 clones, around 93% of which show up once; roughly 7.1% is in the top ten. The sequences come from peripheral blood, collected 28 days after the second AZD1222 dose. The receptors come from an adult who received the AZD1222 COVID-19 vaccine.

V and J are TRBV2 and TRBJ2-3; 12 bases are shared with TRBD2. J lost 14 bases, V lost 2 bases, and 5 bases had no gene match. Germline lookup yields CDR1 SNHLY and CDR2 FYNNEI. This CDR3 region has 13 residues. CDR3 amino acids: CASSETSGGLGYF. CDR3 nucleotide sequence: TGTGCCAGCAGTGAAACTAGCGGGGGGCTGGGGTATTTT.

V and J are TRBV10-1 and TRBJ1-4, with 12 positions matching TRBD1. The ends lost 8 bases at V and 8 bases at J; junction bases unmatched: 9. Germline assignment: CDR1 WNHNN and CDR2 SYGVQD (reference sequence). This CDR3 is 15 amino acids long. The CDR3 region has the DNA TGCGCCAGCCGGAGATGGGACAGGGGGCGAGAAAAACTGTTTTTT. This translates into CASRRWDRGREKLFF.

V usage is TRBV13 and J usage is TRBJ2-1; D is perhaps TRBD2 (5 bases). CDR3 length: 13 residues. Trimming took off 1 base at V and 5 bases at J, with 6 bases between the two ends. The germline gives CDR1 PRHDT, CDR2 FYEKMQ (reference sequence). The DNA for the CDR3 is TGTGCCAGCAGCTTAGTGACTAACAATGAGCAGTTCTTC. This translates into CASSLVTNNEQFF.

The chain couples TRBV3-1 (or the pseudogene TRBV3-2) to TRBJ2-3; 9 nucleotides line up with TRBD2. The V and J ends lost 4 bases and 3 bases, in that order; junction bases with no gene match: 5. This CDR3 spans 15 amino acids. Germline values: CDR1 LGHDT, CDR2 YNNKEL (reference sequence). The CDR3 bases are TGTGCCAGCAGCCCCGCGACTAGCGGAACAGATACGCAGTATTTT. Protein sequence: CASSPATSGTDTQYF.

The V gene is TRBV20-1, the J gene TRBJ1-2, with a weak D call TRBD1 (5 bases). Per the germline V gene, CDR1 is DFQATT and CDR2 is SNEGSKA (reference sequence). This CDR3 has 15 amino acids. The V end lost 3 bases, the J end lost 8 bases, and 22 bases lay between the germline ends. CDR3 coding DNA: TGCAGTGCTAGTCTAAGGGGCAGCCCCGTCGGAGGCTACACCTTC. As protein: CSASLRGSPVGGYTF.

Remarks on this clone: The junction and the germline gene differ at one end; a read error may be behind it. V usage is TRBV5-5 and J usage is TRBJ2-7; D is possibly TRBD1 (6 bases). This CDR3 has 15 residues. Germline-derived CDR1 and CDR2 are SGHKS and YYEKEE (reference sequence). Here the CDR3 reads CASSFYRDISNEQYF. The CDR3 nucleotides are TGTGCCAGCAGCTTTTATAGGGACATCTCCAACGAGCAGTACTTC.

The chain uses TRBV28 and TRBJ1-5; 9 nucleotides match TRBD1. The germline V gene has CDR1 MDHEN and CDR2 SYDVKM. CDR3 length: 14 residues. The J segment lost 7 bases and the V segment lost 4 bases, leaving 5 bases of the junction unmatched. The CDR3 coding sequence is TGTGCCAGCAGTTATCGGACAGGGGAACAGCCCCAGCATTTT. Its protein is CASSYRTGEQPQHF.

The chain employs TRBV12-3 or TRBV12-4 and TRBJ2-2; perhaps TRBD1 as D (6 bases). This CDR3 has 13 amino acids. Trimming cost V 4 bases and J 7 bases, with 10 bases left between them. CDR3: CASSSQGNGELFF. CDR3 nucleotides: TGTGCCAGCAGTTCACAGGGAAACGGGGAGCTGTTTTTT.

The chain couples TRBV24-1 to TRBJ2-3; tentatively, D is TRBD1 (6 bases). The CDR3 length is 12 residues. V was shortened by 6 bases and J by 4 bases, with 7 bases between the two germline ends. Germline V gives CDR1 KGHDR, CDR2 SFDVKD. The CDR3 bases are TGTGCCACCAGTTCAGGGGCAGATACGCAGTATTTT. Translation: CATSSGADTQYF.

Points on this clone: The junction differs from germline at one of its ends, possibly a read error. The rearrangement uses TRBV5-1 and TRBJ2-1, with TRBD1 as a possible D gene (7 bases). This CDR3 has 15 residues. Germline V gene sequence: CDR1 SGHRS, CDR2 YFSETQ. The CDR3 loop is CASTLSLAGGNEQFF. CDR3 sequence (DNA): TGCGCCAGCACCTTGTCCCTAGCAGGGGGGAATGAGCAGTTCTTC.

This chain joins TRBV6-5 and TRBJ1-2, with 8 bases matching TRBD1. Trimming at V came to 5 bases and at J to 4 bases, leaving 9 bases not matched to a gene. This CDR3 is 15 amino acids long. Germline CDR1 is MNHEY and CDR2 is SVGAGI. CDR3 in DNA: TGTGCCAGCAGTCCCACCAGGACAGGGCCCTATGGCTACACCTTC. Its protein is CASSPTRTGPYGYTF.

The rearrangement joins TRBV5-1 to TRBJ1-2; D is ambiguous. V was trimmed by 4 bases and J by 7 bases, leaving 11 bases between them. Germline V gives CDR1 SGHRS, CDR2 YFSETQ. The CDR3 contains 12 residues. The CDR3 nucleotides read TGCGCCAGCAGCCTAGGAACGGGTGGCTACACCTTC. Protein: CASSLGTGGYTF.

The chain is built from TRBV14 and TRBJ2-1, with D unclear. The CDR3 is 13 amino acids. V lost 1 base to trimming and J lost 5 bases, with 6 bases between them. The V gene's germline CDR1 is SGHDN and CDR2 FVKESK. CDR3 protein: CASSQAPNNEQFF. The CDR3 nucleotides read TGTGCCAGCAGCCAAGCGCCCAACAATGAGCAGTTCTTC.

In its sample, this clone was seen a few times. The V and J genes are TRBV6-1 and TRBJ1-1; no reliable D call. With 2 bases removed from V and 0 bases from J, the gap between germline ends came to 10 bases. CDR3 length: 15 amino acids. The germline V gene has CDR1 MNHNS and CDR2 SASEGT. The CDR3 sequence is CASSETPELNTEAFF. The CDR3 DNA reads as TGTGCCAGCAGTGAAACCCCAGAGTTGAACACTGAAGCTTTCTTT.

The rearrangement joins TRBV19 to TRBJ2-1, with D unresolved. Per the germline V gene, CDR1 is LNHDA and CDR2 is SQIVND (reference sequence). The CDR3 contains 12 residues. V shed 4 bases and J shed 7 bases, with 8 bases lying between them. The CDR3 protein is CASSTGGNEQFF. The CDR3 coding sequence is TGTGCCAGTAGTACCGGTGGGAATGAGCAGTTCTTC.

The V call is TRBV29-1, the J call TRBJ2-3, with D maybe TRBD2 (8 bases). Germline loops: CDR1 SQVTM, CDR2 ANQGSEA. V dropped 5 bases and J dropped 6 bases, with 21 bases sitting between them. CDR3 size: 15 residues. The CDR3 protein is CSVTIGLAGGDTQYF. CDR3 bases: TGCAGCGTTACTATAGGACTAGCAGGGGGGGATACGCAGTATTTT.

The rearrangement uses TRBV28 and TRBJ2-1; maybe TRBD2 (7 bases). The length of the CDR3 is 16 residues. Deletions cut 3 bases from V and 7 bases from J, with 19 bases between. Germline V gene sequence: CDR1 MDHEN, CDR2 SYDVKM. CDR3: CASSFFEGGAGNEQFF. The CDR3 DNA is TGTGCCAGCAGTTTTTTTGAGGGGGGGGCCGGAAATGAGCAGTTCTTC.

This chain joins TRBV7-9 and TRBJ1-2; the D gene is possibly TRBD1 (5 bases). V was clipped by 3 bases and J by 5 bases, with 10 bases between them. The germline V gene encodes CDR1 SEHNR and CDR2 FQNEAQ (reference sequence). The CDR3 runs to 13 residues. The DNA of the CDR3 is TGTGCCAGCAGCTTTGGGACGGATTATGGCTACACCTTC. Amino acids: CASSFGTDYGYTF.

This chain joins TRBV18 and TRBJ1-3, with TRBD1 identical over 8 bases. Trimming cost V 3 bases and J 0 bases; bases outside gene matches: 7. The CDR3 covers 17 residues. CDR1 and CDR2 (germline): KGHSH, LQKENI. The chain's CDR3 is CASSPQGQGVSGNTIYF. DNA for the CDR3: TGTGCCAGCTCACCCCAAGGACAGGGCGTCTCTGGAAACACCATATATTTT.

The chain couples TRBV4-1 to TRBJ1-1; a possible D gene is TRBD1 (5 bases). Trimming left V 6 bases short and J 1 base short, with 9 bases between. Germline V gene data show CDR1 as MGHRA and CDR2 as YSYEKL. The CDR3 runs 13 residues. This chain's CDR3 is CASRGVPNTEAFF. CDR3 nucleotides: TGCGCCAGCAGGGGGGTTCCGAACACTGAAGCTTTCTTT.

This rearrangement joins TRBV3-1 (or the pseudogene TRBV3-2) to TRBJ2-2; D gene ambiguous. CDR1 and CDR2 (germline): LGHDT, YNNKEL (reference sequence). V lost 6 bases and J 1 base, leaving 9 bases between the germline ends. This CDR3 spans 14 amino acids. The CDR3 DNA follows: TGTGCCAGCAGGGCGACGGGGAACACCGGGGAGCTGTTTTTT. This translates into CASRATGNTGELFF.

In DNA, the CDR3 is TGTGCCAGCACCGGGAGGGGTGGCTACACCTTC. It translates to CASTGRGGYTF. This chain links TRBV6-5 with TRBJ1-2, with D possibly matching TRBD1 (5 bases). This CDR3 spans 11 amino acids. CDR1 is MNHEY, CDR2 SVGAGI, per germline. With 7 bases removed from V and 7 bases from J, the gap between germline ends came to 10 bases.

The genes are TRBV18 and TRBJ2-1, with a possible D match to TRBD2 (6 bases). Germline V gene data show CDR1 as KGHSH and CDR2 as LQKENI. This CDR3 comprises 12 residues. V was trimmed by 1 base and J by 14 bases, leaving 12 bases between them. This CDR3 is CASSPLDGGEFF. DNA for the CDR3: TGTGCCAGCTCACCACTGGACGGAGGGGAGTTCTTC.

The genes are TRBV10-3 and TRBJ1-6; D may be TRBD1 (6 bases). The germline V and J ends were trimmed by 2 bases and 5 bases, with 13 bases remaining between them. The CDR3 contains 16 residues. The germline gives CDR1 ENHRY, CDR2 SYGVKD. The chain's CDR3 is CAISEMGGANNSPLHF. Written as DNA, the CDR3 is TGTGCCATCAGTGAGATGGGGGGCGCAAATAATTCACCCCTCCACTTT.

The rearrangement links TRBV6-6 to TRBJ1-1; D remains ambiguous. Trimming removed 5 bases at V and 0 bases at J, with 19 bases between. Germline V gene data show CDR1 as MNHNY and CDR2 as SVGAGI (reference sequence). This CDR3 comprises 17 residues. This CDR3 is CASSHLSIFVVNTEAFF. In DNA, the CDR3 is TGTGCCAGCAGTCACCTCAGCATCTTCGTGGTGAACACTGAAGCTTTCTTT.

The genes are TRBV5-1 and TRBJ2-1; TRBD1 might be the D (7 bases). V was shortened by 3 bases and J by 8 bases, with 12 bases between the two germline ends. Germline V CDR1 and CDR2: SGHRS, YFSETQ. This CDR3 has 13 residues. The CDR3 protein is CASSSDRDYEQFF. Written as DNA, the CDR3 is TGCGCCAGCAGCTCAGACAGGGACTATGAGCAGTTCTTC.

The J gene is TRBJ1-5, the V gene TRBV19; the D is unclear. Per germline, CDR1 LNHDA and CDR2 SQIVND (reference sequence). There are 15 residues in the CDR3. V was shortened by 7 bases and J by 5 bases, with 18 bases between the two germline ends. The CDR3 DNA reads as TGTGCCAGTAAGTCGGTAGGGATATGGGATCAGCCCCAGCATTTT. The encoded protein is CASKSVGIWDQPQHF.

This clone was seen once. The rearrangement uses TRBV12-3 or TRBV12-4 and TRBJ1-5; no definite D call. The V end lost 1 base, the J end lost 12 bases, and 7 bases lay between the germline ends. This CDR3 has 11 amino acids. The CDR3 sequence is CASSLDGVQHF. In DNA, the CDR3 is TGTGCCAGCAGTTTAGACGGGGTCCAGCATTTT.